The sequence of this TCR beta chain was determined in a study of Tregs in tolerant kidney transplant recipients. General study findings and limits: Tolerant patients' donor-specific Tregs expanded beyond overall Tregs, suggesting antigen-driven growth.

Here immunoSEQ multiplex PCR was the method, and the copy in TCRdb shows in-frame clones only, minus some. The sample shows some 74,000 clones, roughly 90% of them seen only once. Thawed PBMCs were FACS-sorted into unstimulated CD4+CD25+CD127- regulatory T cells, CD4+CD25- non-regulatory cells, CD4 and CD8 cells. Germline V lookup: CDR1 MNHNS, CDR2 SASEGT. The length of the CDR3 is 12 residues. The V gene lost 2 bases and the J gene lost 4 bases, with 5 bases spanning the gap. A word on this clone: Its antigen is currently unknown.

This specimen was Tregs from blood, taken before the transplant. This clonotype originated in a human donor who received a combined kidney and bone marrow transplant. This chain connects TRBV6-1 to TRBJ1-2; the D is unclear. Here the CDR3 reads CASSERGYGYTF. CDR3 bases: TGTGCCAGCAGTGAACGGGGCTATGGCTACACCTTC.